The sequence of this T cell receptor beta chain was determined in a study of OX40 agonist ivuxolimab in advanced cancers. Study context: The patients received agonistic anti-OX40 (CD134) antibody ivuxolimab. Broader study findings: CD8+ T cells were the subset that, on average, had more expanded clones than CD4+. Not determined was the antigen specificity of the expanded peripheral T cells. Clonal expansion among partial responders at 0.1-3.0 mg/kg ranked near the lowest.

Regarding this clone: Its specificity is unknown. Other nucleotide sequences in the sample specify the same CDR3.

The table came from immunoSEQ multiplex PCR; TCRdb's copy has only in-frame clones and leaves some out. The sample has tens of thousands of clones; 70% to 85% are singletons. Sample: CD4+ or CD8+ T cells sorted from blood, taken in a trial of the OX40 agonist ivuxolimab. This clonotype originated in an adult with an advanced solid tumor such as melanoma, head and neck, liver or kidney cancer.

Here the CDR3 reads CASSLVGEGQPQHF. The CDR3 nucleotides are TGCGCCAGCAGCTTGGTGGGAGAGGGCCAGCCCCAGCATTTT. V usage is TRBV5-1 and J usage is TRBJ1-5, with no clear D. Germline CDR1 reads SGHRS; CDR2 reads YFSETQ. The CDR3 contains 14 residues. V gave up 0 bases and J gave up 7 bases, with 11 bases separating them. Full variable domain (missing parts from reference TRBV5-1 and TRBJ1-5): KAGVTQTPRYLIKTRGQQVTLSCSPISGHRSVSWYQQTPGQGLQFLFEYFSETQRNKGNFPGRFSGRQFSNSRSEMNVSTLELGDSALYLCASSLVGEGQPQHFGDGTRLSIL.